The rows below give T cell receptor beta chains drawn from one sample of a study of identical twins. TCRdb re-analysed the 5' RACE reads in MiXCR, keeping a single row per CDR3 protein. The sample lists 200,000 to 250,000 distinct CDR3 sequences, 11% to 15% occurring once. Material: memory (CD45RO+) T cells sorted from blood. Every receptor here comes from a woman younger than 30 in good health. CDR3s include the opening cysteine and the closing phenylalanine or tryptophan. Fields, in order: CDR3 DNA, CDR3 protein, J gene, D gene, V gene, clone size. A D gene is named only where the DNA matches it firmly. Part of the rows lack a size; the others show once, few, many or a class for expanded clones.

TGTGCCAGCAGCGTAGCTCTCTTCTCGGGAGGGTGTTACCAGCCCCAGCATTTT | CASSVALFSGGCYQPQHF | TRBJ1-5 | . | TRBV9 | few
TGTGCCAGCAAGGTGAGCAGCGGAACCTCCTACGAGCAGTACTTC | CASKVSSGTSYEQYF | TRBJ2-7 | . | TRBV2 | .
TGTGCCAGCAGCGTAGGGGCTAGTCCTAACACCGGGGAGCTGTTTTTT | CASSVGASPNTGELFF | TRBJ2-2 | . | TRBV9 | .
TGTGCCAGCAGTCCTCAGGGACTAGCGGAGGAAAATGAGCAGTTCTTC | CASSPQGLAEENEQFF | TRBJ2-1 | TRBD2 | TRBV12-3/TRBV12-4 | many
TGCAGTGCTTCCCTCCCACCCGAAGCTTTCTTT | CSASLPPEAFF | TRBJ1-1 | . | TRBV20-1 | few
TGCAGTGCTAGAGCTGACAGGGATGGCTACACCTTC | CSARADRDGYTF | TRBJ1-2 | TRBD1 | TRBV20-1 | .
TGCGCCAGCAGCCAAGATCCGAGGGGTGGGGAGCTGTTTTTT | CASSQDPRGGELFF | TRBJ2-2 | . | TRBV4-3 | .
TGTGCCAGCAGCTCCATTCTGCGCACCGGGGAGCTGTTTTTT | CASSSILRTGELFF | TRBJ2-2 | . | TRBV7-7 | few
TGTGCCAGCGGACAGGGACCTTACGAGCAGTACTTC | CASGQGPYEQYF | TRBJ2-7 | TRBD1 | TRBV12-3/TRBV12-4 | few
TGTGCCAGCAGAGGACTCGGCGAAAAACTGTTTTTT | CASRGLGEKLFF | TRBJ1-4 | . | TRBV6-1 | .
TGTGCCAGCAGTTACGACACGAACACCGGGGAGCTGTTTTTT | CASSYDTNTGELFF | TRBJ2-2 | . | TRBV6-5 | few
TGTGCCAGCAGTGTCTACACCGGGACCCTGGGCTACACCTTC | CASSVYTGTLGYTF | TRBJ1-2 | . | TRBV9 | .
TGTGCTAGTGGTTTGGAGGTAGCGGGTTTATACAATGAGCAGTTCTTC | CASGLEVAGLYNEQFF | TRBJ2-1 | TRBD2 | TRBV12-5 | few
TGTGCCAGCAGCCTAACCGGGACAGGGGTGTACAATGAGCAGTTCTTC | CASSLTGTGVYNEQFF | TRBJ2-1 | TRBD1 | TRBV6-1 | .
TGCGCCAGCAGCGAGGGACGGGAGCAAGTGGGTCAGCCCCAGCATTTT | CASSEGREQVGQPQHF | TRBJ1-5 | . | TRBV5-1 | .
TGTGCCAGCAGGCGACTGACAGGTTTGGGTGGCTACACCTTC | CASRRLTGLGGYTF | TRBJ1-2 | . | TRBV12-3/TRBV12-4 | many
TGCAGTGCTGTACCGGGGACCACGCAAGAGACCCAGTACTTC | CSAVPGTTQETQYF | TRBJ2-5 | . | TRBV20-1 | few
TGTGCCAGCAGTAACTATGGGACAGGGTTTAACACTGAAGCTTTCTTT | CASSNYGTGFNTEAFF | TRBJ1-1 | TRBD1 | TRBV12-3/TRBV12-4 | .
TGTGCCAGCAGCCCGCCGGGGGCCGGTACGCAGTATTTT | CASSPPGAGTQYF | TRBJ2-3 | . | TRBV7-6 | .
TGCAGCGTTGGATGGAGGGCTTCGGCTTCTAGGGGCACAGATACGCAGTATTTT | CSVGWRASASRGTDTQYF | TRBJ2-3 | . | TRBV29-1 | .
TGTGCCACCGGGACAGGGGGCCGCTACGAGCAGTACTTC | CATGTGGRYEQYF | TRBJ2-7 | TRBD1 | TRBV10-3 | few
TGCAGTGCTATCCGGCCCCTTGAGCCAGATACGCAGTATTTT | CSAIRPLEPDTQYF | TRBJ2-3 | . | TRBV20-1 | .
TGTGCCAGCCTCCCTAGCGGAGCTTACAATGAGCAGTTCTTC | CASLPSGAYNEQFF | TRBJ2-1 | TRBD2 | TRBV27 | many
TGTGCCAGCAGCGATACTAGCGGGGGGGCTGGAAGCATTCAGTACTTC | CASSDTSGGAGSIQYF | TRBJ2-4 | TRBD2 | TRBV7-8 | many
TGTGCCAGCAGCCAAGATTTGGGGACAGGGAGATCCTACGAGCAGTACTTC | CASSQDLGTGRSYEQYF | TRBJ2-7 | TRBD1 | TRBV4-2 | few
TGTGCCAGCAGCTTAGTGGGTACCAGCACAGATACGCAGTATTTT | CASSLVGTSTDTQYF | TRBJ2-3 | . | TRBV13 | few
TGTGCCAGCAGCAGAGACAGGGCGAGGAAAACTGAAGCTTTCTTT | CASSRDRARKTEAFF | TRBJ1-1 | TRBD1 | TRBV7-9 | few
TGCGCCAGCAGCCTCCGGGACCACACAGATACGCAGTATTTT | CASSLRDHTDTQYF | TRBJ2-3 | . | TRBV5-1 | few
TGCAGCTGGGGCCGGGGGGCAGGAACCTACGAGCAGTACTTC | CSWGRGAGTYEQYF | TRBJ2-7 | . | TRBV20-1 | .
TGCGCCAGCAGCCCATACGGGAGCTCCTACAATGAGCAGTTCTTC | CASSPYGSSYNEQFF | TRBJ2-1 | . | TRBV5-1 | many
. | CASILVNTIYF | TRBJ1-3 | . | TRBV12-3/TRBV12-4 | .
TGTGCCAGCAGTTTTGGGGTGAGCGCTGAAGCTTTCTTT | CASSFGVSAEAFF | TRBJ1-1 | . | TRBV27 | many
TGTGCCAGCAGCGTAGCAGCGTATCCGTCCGATGAGCAGTTCTTC | CASSVAAYPSDEQFF | TRBJ2-1 | . | TRBV9 | few
TGTGCCAGCAGTCCCTCGGGACAGAACACTGAAGCTTTCTTT | CASSPSGQNTEAFF | TRBJ1-1 | . | TRBV12-3/TRBV12-4 | few
TGTGCCAGCAGCTTAAACGGGGAGACCCAGTACTTC | CASSLNGETQYF | TRBJ2-5 | . | TRBV7-9 | many
TGTGCCATCAGTGCCGGGACAGTCAATGAAAAACTGTTTTTT | CAISAGTVNEKLFF | TRBJ1-4 | TRBD1 | TRBV10-3 | .
TGCAGTGCGATGACAGCGGCAGACGCGGGAAAACTGTTTTTT | CSAMTAADAGKLFF | TRBJ1-4 | . | TRBV20-1 | few
TGTGCCAGCAGCCTCCAGGGGGAATTATCCTACAATGAGCAGTTCTTC | CASSLQGELSYNEQFF | TRBJ2-1 | TRBD1 | TRBV5-5 | .
TGCAGTGCTAGAGATTACCGAGGGTACGAGCAGTACTTC | CSARDYRGYEQYF | TRBJ2-7 | . | TRBV20-1 | .
TGCGCCAGCAGCTTGGGCGGTACAGGGACCCAAGAGACCCAGTACTTC | CASSLGGTGTQETQYF | TRBJ2-5 | . | TRBV5-1 | few
TGTGCCAGCACCCCCCGACTAGCGGTCGATACCTACGAGCAGTACTTC | CASTPRLAVDTYEQYF | TRBJ2-7 | TRBD2 | TRBV6-2/TRBV6-3 | many
TGTGCCAGCAGCCAAGAGTACCTGGGGAGGCATGAGCAGTTCTTC | CASSQEYLGRHEQFF | TRBJ2-1 | . | TRBV3-1 | .
TGCGCCAGCAGGGGGATTGACAGGGCTGAGACTGAAGCTTTCTTT | CASRGIDRAETEAFF | TRBJ1-1 | TRBD1 | TRBV10-2 | .
TGCAGTGCTAGTAAGGTAGCGGGAGTGGTTGAGAATGAGCAGTTCTTC | CSASKVAGVVENEQFF | TRBJ2-1 | TRBD2 | TRBV20-1 | .
TGTGCCAGCAGCTTCGCAGGGTGGGGTGGCTACACCTTC | CASSFAGWGGYTF | TRBJ1-2 | . | TRBV7-2 | few
TGTGCCAGCAGCGTAGACGGGAGGGCCGCAGATACGCAGTATTTT | CASSVDGRAADTQYF | TRBJ2-3 | TRBD2 | TRBV9 | .
TGTGCCAGCAGCCGTGGACAGGGTGGGAATTCACCCCTCCACTTT | CASSRGQGGNSPLHF | TRBJ1-6 | TRBD1 | TRBV7-9 | few
TGCAGTGCTAAAGAGGGGCTGGCTAATGAAAAACTGTTTTTT | CSAKEGLANEKLFF | TRBJ1-4 | . | TRBV20-1 | .
TGCAGCGTGCCGCCAAGCGGGAGAAACGAGCAGTACTTC | CSVPPSGRNEQYF | TRBJ2-7 | TRBD2 | TRBV20-1 | few
TGTGCCAGCGGTTGGTCTCCCGGCTACGAGCAGTACTTC | CASGWSPGYEQYF | TRBJ2-7 | . | TRBV6-2/TRBV6-3 | many
TGTGCCAGCAGCGCTTGGACTAGCGAGTACACCGGGGAGCTGTTTTTT | CASSAWTSEYTGELFF | TRBJ2-2 | TRBD2 | TRBV9 | .
TGTGCCATCCAGCGGGAGTCTTACAATGAGCAGTTCTTC | CAIQRESYNEQFF | TRBJ2-1 | TRBD2 | TRBV2 | few
TGTGCCAGCAGTCAGGGTTCCGGGGAGCTGTTTTTT | CASSQGSGELFF | TRBJ2-2 | . | TRBV2 | few
TGTGCCAGCAGCGCACCGACAGGACCCGAGTACTTC | CASSAPTGPEYF | TRBJ2-5 | . | TRBV11-2 | many
TGCAGCGTCGCCATTGCGGAGCAGTTCTTC | CSVAIAEQFF | TRBJ2-1 | . | TRBV29-1 | few
TGTGCCATCAGCCCCCGGGAGGGCCCCACCGGGGAGCTGTTTTTT | CAISPREGPTGELFF | TRBJ2-2 | TRBD2 | TRBV10-3 | many
TGTGCCAGCTCTCCCCGGGACAGGGGGATTTCACCCCTCCACTTT | CASSPRDRGISPLHF | TRBJ1-6 | TRBD1 | TRBV6-1 | many